The sequence of this TCR beta chain was determined in a study of blood T cell repertoires in COVID-19. For the study at large: Spain, Italy and the United States supplied samples that represented acute and convalescent COVID-19.

Repertoires were generated with immunoSEQ multiplex PCR, while TCRdb's copy carries only in-frame clones and drops some. The sample holds approximately 260,000 clones, 90% seen once. Followed over time, Seattle patients had been enrolled while infection was active. V was clipped by 3 bases and J by 3 bases, with 8 bases between them. Germline CDR1 and CDR2: LNHDA and SQIVND (reference sequence). This CDR3 comprises 13 residues. The source material was peripheral blood. This clonotype originated in a woman aged 55-70 years with COVID-19, enrolled during active disease. V gene TRBV19 combines with J gene TRBJ1-1; a weak D match, TRBD1 (5 bases). CDR3: CASSISTDTEAFF. The CDR3, as DNA: TGTGCCAGTAGTATTTCGACAGACACTGAAGCTTTCTTT.